This T cell receptor beta chain was captured by sequencing in a study of control samples from healthy donors and cancer patients (dated by TCRdb to the early 2020s). This clone was counted a single time. Its antigen is still unknown. No much larger clonotype is one base removed from it; base qualities were not supplied. Library method: the immunoSEQ multiplex PCR assay. In TCRdb, the immuneACCESS table is reduced to in-frame sequences with V and J assigned. These tables do not hold every clone; where another copy was compared, an unresolved V gene accounts for under half, and the others remain unexplained. For this sample there are approximately 100,000 clones; approximately 86% appear just once. In total, the top ten clones hold 14% of the sample. The V and J ends are trimmed by 0 bases and 9 bases, leaving 15 bases between them. CDR1 and CDR2, looked up from the germline V gene (reference sequence), are LGHDT and YNNKEL. The CDR3 runs 16 residues from the cysteine to the phenylalanine. This entry keeps only the CDR3 DNA: 48 bases, framed from base 1.

Sequenced material: blood. The sequence was obtained from a man aged 25 to 45 in good health. This receptor chain uses TRBV3-1 (or the pseudogene TRBV3-2) and TRBJ1-6; too little of a D gene remains to name it. The nucleotide sequence is TGTGCCAGCAGCCAAGATCCTGCCCTGGTGGGTTCACCCCTCCACTTT. It specifies CASSQDPALVGSPLHF.